This T cell receptor (beta chain) was found in a study of shared clonotypes between healthy human individuals (TCRdb year 2020). Looking at the study overall: The cohort comprised a couple of women and a few men aged 18 to 49 years. To estimate repertoire size and how much clonotype sharing occurs between individuals, the study deeply sequenced the blood TCR repertoires of five healthy adults. To increase sequencing depth and limit assay-specific biases, TCR repertoire library preparation and sequencing were carried out by different laboratories using diverse techniques. For each donor, three plates each were used for CD4 naive and CD4 memory, two plates were used for CD8 naive, and one plate was used for CD8 memory. Leukapheresis yielded between about 0.8 and 8.9 billion PBMCs per donor.

CD8 naive samples were obtained by positive selection for CCR7 among CD45RO-negative cells, yielding a CD45RA+CCR7+ population from which TemRA cells were excluded. The donors were healthy, HIV-negative adults who had no recently reported acute infections or vaccinations. Only Caucasian adults living in Nashville, Tennessee, USA were represented among the donors. After blood collection by leukapheresis, PBMCs were isolated using Ficoll-Histopaque density gradient centrifugation and then cryopreserved in the vapor phase of liquid nitrogen. Purity and quantity of every magnetically sorted T cell population were checked by analytical flow cytometry. Genomic DNA was isolated from every sorted fraction and measured by UV absorbance on a Nanodrop 2000c. TCR CDR3 regions were amplified from genomic DNA by multiplex PCR using the deep immunoSEQ assay. For each cell subset, the extracted genomic DNA was distributed evenly across all wells of several immunoSEQ 96-well plates, and each plate served as one replicate. For sorted subsets, each replicate PCR was loaded with approximately 200 ng genomic DNA, equivalent to 32,000 or so T cell genomes. Purified libraries were quantified with a Qubit 3.0 fluorometer, sized on a Bioanalyzer 2100, and re-quantified with the KAPA Library Quantification kit. A separate single-read 150-cycle Illumina NextSeq 550 flow cell was used to sequence each immunoSEQ 96-well plate. Turning to the authors' computational methods: Because the immunoSEQ output included only junctional sequences and no quality scores, the filtering could not be the same as the filtering used for full-length reads. Sequences were annotated with PyIR, a Python wrapper for IgBLAST v1.9, using IMGT germline references to assign V/J genes and CDR3. Any read was removed if the V/J assignment was weak (E-value above 1e-6), the CDR3 was missing, or the read contained stop codons, out-of-frame junctions, or ambiguous translated residues. V3J clonotypes were defined as sequences sharing an identical inferred V gene, J gene, and CDR3 amino acid sequence. Percentage overlap between repertoires was computed as shared unique clonotypes divided by the size of the smaller repertoire. Richness of each repertoire was evaluated using RTK rarefaction, the Chao1 estimator, and Recon v2.1 estimates of unobserved clonotypes. OLGA was used to compute generation probabilities for all TCRbeta clonotypes that the gDNA method yielded from a few donors. The source is immuneACCESS, and TCRdb retained only in-frame sequences with V and J called. Part of the clones is not carried over; for the studies checked, unresolved V genes explain less than half of this, and the remainder is unexplained. The V and J calls and clone size come from that table; D and trimming were worked out from the DNA. The sample yields around 2.1 million clones; roughly 91% were counted once. The ten largest clones add up to 1.5% to 2% of the sample.

As regards this clone: Its antigen remains undetermined. Base-call qualities are not available, and no considerably larger clone is one nucleotide away.

V lost 11 bases and J lost 0 bases, and the count of bases not matched to a germline gene is 10. CDR1 and CDR2 are drawn from the germline V gene: SNHLY, FYNNEI. The CDR3 has 15 amino acids, counting the end cysteine and phenylalanine. CDR3 DNA is the only sequence kept; it has 45 bases, read in frame from the first base. Study-level results and caveats: Naive subsets generally had larger estimated clonotype richness than memory subsets did. Even with the large sequencing depth, rarefaction of the sorted-subset datasets indicated that sequencing was incomplete. Based on pairwise subsampling, the degree of clonotype sharing among donors was expected to be affected by sequencing depth. Sampling was restricted to blood, and TCR repertoires in tissues likely differ from the TCR repertoires found in blood. Across a handful of donors, approximately 4.6% of naive CD4, 3% to 4% of naive CD8, approximately 2.5% of memory CD4, and 0.4% to 0.45% of memory CD8 clonotypes were shared. Higher generation probabilities were observed for clonotypes shared by all four sorted-subset donors than for non-shared clonotypes. Because the study included only a small number of donors, the genetic and exposure-history diversity represented was limited.

The source is a man between 18 and 29 years old in good health. Some clones in this sample may be carry-over from other donors' samples. The sequenced sample consisted of naive CD8+ T cells from PBMCs. The sample's cell subset or site label, decoded: CD45RA+CCR7+. The V gene is TRBV2 and the J gene is TRBJ2-1; TRBD1 matches 7 bases in the middle. The CDR3 is CAVTRRDSSYNEQFF. The DNA sequence is TGTGCCGTAACTCGCCGGGACAGCTCCTACAATGAGCAGTTCTTC.